Below are 9 T cell receptor beta chains sequenced from a single sample in a study of cytomegalovirus exposure and HLA in healthy donors. The PCR had 60 Vbeta and 13 Jbeta primers. The table came from immunoSEQ multiplex PCR; TCRdb's copy has only in-frame clones and leaves some out. The sample yields more than 90,000 clones, about two thirds seen once. The sample comprised PBMCs. The receptors here all came from a man aged 45 to 65 in good health and CMV-seronegative.

The chain combines TRBV5-4 with TRBJ1-2, with TRBD1 matching 7 bases. V was clipped by 1 base and J by 6 bases; unmatched bases: 6. Germline V gene data show CDR1 as SGHNT and CDR2 as YYREEE (reference sequence). The CDR3 runs to 14 residues. CDR3 residues: CASSLTGAFHGYTF. The CDR3 nucleotides are TGTGCCAGCAGCTTGACAGGGGCCTTCCATGGCTACACCTTC.

The chain couples TRBV19 to TRBJ1-5; possibly TRBD1 for D (6 bases). Germline CDR1 is LNHDA and CDR2 is SQIVND (reference sequence). CDR3 size: 17 residues. V was trimmed by 0 bases and J by 2 bases, leaving 14 bases between them. CDR3 protein: CASSIEGRGRGNQPQHF. The CDR3 DNA follows: TGTGCCAGTAGTATAGAGGGCAGGGGTCGAGGCAATCAGCCCCAGCATTTT.

The chain recombines TRBV5-1 with TRBJ1-1; 7 bases align to TRBD1. Germline loops: CDR1 SGHRS, CDR2 YFSETQ. Unmatched junction bases numbered 28, after V lost 2 bases and J lost 0 bases. This CDR3 comprises 23 residues. CDR3 sequence reads: CASSFRGIDLDRSWDTMNTEAFF. As DNA, the CDR3 is TGCGCCAGCAGCTTCAGGGGGATCGATTTGGACAGGTCCTGGGACACTATGAACACTGAAGCTTTCTTT.

The V call is TRBV29-1, the J call TRBJ1-6, with a tentative D call TRBD1 (5 bases). CDR1 and CDR2 from the germline V gene are SQVTM and ANQGSEA. This CDR3 region has 14 residues. V was shortened by 6 bases and J by 5 bases, with 14 bases between the two germline ends. DNA of the CDR3: TGCAGCGTGACTTTGCCAGGGCATAATTCACCCCTCCACTTT. Amino acids: CSVTLPGHNSPLHF.

As regards this clone: The CDR3 carries no conserved terminal phenylalanine or tryptophan, so it likely arises from a read error. The chain carries TRBV4-2 and TRBJ1-1; the D is unclear. CDR3 length equals 17 residues. Germline V gene data show CDR1 as LGHNA and CDR2 as YNFKEQ. V dropped 3 bases and J dropped 0 bases, with 17 bases sitting between them. The CDR3 sequence: CASSQGKGGLMNTEAFV. The DNA for the CDR3 is TGTGCCAGCAGCCAGGGGAAAGGAGGGTTAATGAACACTGAAGCTTTCGTT.

The genes are TRBV18 and TRBJ2-7, with 7 bases identical to TRBD1. This CDR3 contains 15 residues. The V gene's germline CDR1 is KGHSH and CDR2 LQKENI. The V and J ends lost 0 bases and 2 bases, in that order; junction bases with no gene match: 4. Here the CDR3 reads CASSPPGQSPYEQYF. Here the CDR3 DNA reads TGTGCCAGCTCACCACCGGGACAGAGCCCCTACGAGCAGTACTTC.

V gene TRBV30 combines with J gene TRBJ1-2, with a tentative D call TRBD1 (6 bases). The CDR3 extends over 14 amino acids. V was pared by 3 bases and J by 4 bases, with 15 bases between. Germline V CDR1 and CDR2: GTSNPN, SVGIG (reference sequence). The CDR3 nucleotides read TGTGCCTGGAGGCGGAGACAGGACCTCTATGGCTACACCTTC. As protein: CAWRRRQDLYGYTF.

For this clone: No conserved phenylalanine or tryptophan is present at the end of the CDR3, so a read error is the likely explanation. The chain employs TRBV6-4 and TRBJ2-3, with D possibly matching TRBD1 (6 bases). The CDR3 spans 13 residues. Between the trimmed V and J ends, which lost 9 bases and 2 bases, there was a span of 12 bases. Germline assignment: CDR1 MRHNA and CDR2 SNTAGT. The CDR3 nucleotides are TGTGCCAGAGGCAGGACAGCCACAGATACGCAGTATGTT. It translates to CARGRTATDTQYV.

The chain has TRBV6-5 and TRBJ2-2; D is perhaps TRBD2 (5 bases). The CDR3 contains 14 residues. Trimming shortened V by 2 bases and J by 4 bases, and 8 bases separated the two germline ends. Germline CDR1 reads MNHEY; CDR2 reads SVGAGI. This chain's CDR3 is CASSYRAGTGELFF. CDR3 coding DNA: TGTGCCAGCAGTTACAGGGCGGGCACCGGGGAGCTGTTTTTT.